The 29 T cell receptor beta chains presented below share a single source sample, sequenced in a study of blood T cell repertoires in COVID-19. Data came from immunoSEQ multiplex PCR; TCRdb stores just in-frame clones and leaves some out. Of about 31,000 clones listed, approximately 91% are singletons. The material sequenced was peripheral blood. All receptors come from a man aged 55-75 years with COVID-19, enrolled during active disease.

CDR3 bases: TGCAGCGTTGAAGGCCACTTAGGAGGGACCCAGTACTTC. Translated: CSVEGHLGGTQYF. This sequence joins TRBV29-1 and TRBJ2-5; tentatively, D is TRBD2 (5 bases). CDR3 length: 13 amino acids. Trimming shortened V by 1 base and J by 7 bases, and 13 bases separated the two germline ends. Germline V gene lookup returns CDR1 SQVTM and CDR2 ANQGSEA.

The chain uses TRBV29-1 and TRBJ2-7; D perhaps matches TRBD2 (5 bases). CDR3 size: 12 residues. Trimming took off 5 bases at V and 3 bases at J, with 11 bases between the two ends. CDR1 and CDR2 from the germline V gene are SQVTM and ANQGSEA. The CDR3 DNA is TGCAGCGTTTTAAGCACTAGCTACGAGCAGTACTTC. This codes for CSVLSTSYEQYF.

V is TRBV14 and J is TRBJ1-2; the D gene is possibly TRBD1 (5 bases). This CDR3 spans 18 amino acids. With 1 base removed from V and 1 base from J, the gap between germline ends came to 19 bases. From germline, CDR1 is SGHDN and CDR2 FVKESK. The CDR3 DNA is TGTGCCAGCAGCCAAGGGGACTTAACTATGGGGTTTAACTATGGCTACACCTTC. Translated, it gives CASSQGDLTMGFNYGYTF.

This CDR3 reads CASSPRQAYEAFF. The CDR3, as DNA: TGTGCCAGCTCACCTAGGCAGGCATATGAAGCTTTCTTT. The chain has TRBV18 and TRBJ1-1; D uncertain. CDR1 is KGHSH, CDR2 LQKENI, per germline. The CDR3 is 13 amino acids. V was pared by 3 bases and J by 7 bases, with 12 bases between.

The chain joins TRBV18 to TRBJ1-2, with 9 bases matching TRBD1. The CDR3 extends over 15 amino acids. Germline V gives CDR1 KGHSH, CDR2 LQKENI. Trimming removed 0 bases from V and 4 bases from J; junction bases left unmatched: 3. The DNA of the CDR3 is TGTGCCAGCTCACCACCGGGACAGGGAGGCTATGGCTACACCTTC. It encodes CASSPPGQGGYGYTF.

The V call is TRBV18, the J call TRBJ1-2, with D possibly matching TRBD1 (6 bases). Germline loops: CDR1 KGHSH, CDR2 LQKENI. V was clipped by 2 bases and J by 3 bases, with 13 bases between them. CDR3 size: 15 residues. CDR3 protein: CASSPGGGADYGYTF. In DNA form, the CDR3 reads TGTGCCAGCTCACCAGGGGGGGGCGCGGACTATGGCTACACCTTC.

In nucleotides, the CDR3 is TGTGCCAGCAGCCCCGGTTGGGCGAACACTGAAGCTTTCTTT. Translating it yields CASSPGWANTEAFF. V usage is TRBV3-1 (or the pseudogene TRBV3-2) and J usage is TRBJ1-1; no clear D gene. There are 14 residues in the CDR3. Germline lookup yields CDR1 LGHDT and CDR2 YNNKEL (reference sequence). Trimming took off 4 bases at V and 1 base at J, with 10 bases between the two ends.

This chain joins TRBV2 and TRBJ1-4; 8 bases map to TRBD1. J was trimmed by 10 bases and V by 5 bases; bases with no gene match: 9. CDR3 size: 14 residues. In germline, CDR1 is SNHLY, CDR2 FYNNEI. The CDR3 nucleotides read TGTGCCAGCAGTTTAAGGGGACAGGAGGGAAAACTGTTTTTT. Its translation: CASSLRGQEGKLFF.

V and J are TRBV2 and TRBJ2-6, with a tentative D call TRBD1 (6 bases). Germline V gives CDR1 SNHLY, CDR2 FYNNEI. This CDR3 has 16 residues. Trimming took 5 bases from V and 0 from J, leaving 11 bases between them. For the CDR3, the DNA is TGTGCCAGCAGTAGGGAAGGGGGCTCTGGGGCCAACGTCCTGACTTTC. It translates to CASSREGGSGANVLTF.

The V gene is TRBV5-1, the J gene TRBJ2-1; 9 bases are a match to TRBD2. Germline CDR1 SGHRS, CDR2 YFSETQ. This CDR3 spans 16 amino acids. The junction had 7 bases not matched to a gene; V was cut back by 0 bases and J by 6 bases. The CDR3 protein is CASSLGASGMTNEQFF. The CDR3 bases are TGCGCCAGCAGCTTGGGGGCTAGCGGGATGACCAATGAGCAGTTCTTC.

V gene TRBV27 combines with J gene TRBJ1-3; D not certain. Germline CDR1 reads MNHEY; CDR2 reads SMNVEV (reference sequence). Between the trimmed V and J ends, which lost 3 bases and 2 bases, there was a span of 23 bases. The CDR3 totals 19 residues. In nucleotides, the CDR3 is TGTGCCAGCAGTTTGGTTCCGCTAGCATCCTGGGGAGCTGGAAACACCATATATTTT. It specifies CASSLVPLASWGAGNTIYF.

The chain joins TRBV6-5 to TRBJ2-5, with TRBD1 identical over 7 bases. Trimming cost V 0 bases and J 12 bases; bases outside gene matches: 1. This CDR3 contains 11 residues. Germline V gene data show CDR1 as MNHEY and CDR2 as SVGAGI. The CDR3 protein is CASSYSGTEYF. CDR3 in DNA: TGTGCCAGCAGTTACTCGGGGACAGAGTACTTC.

The chain links TRBV7-2 to TRBJ2-3; 7 bases agree with TRBD1. Germline trimming cut 5 bases from V and 3 bases from J; bases unmatched to any gene: 11. The CDR3 consists of 16 residues. CDR1 and CDR2 from the germline V gene are SGHTA and FQGNSA. DNA for the CDR3: TGTGCCAGCAGCACTCGAACCGGGACAGTTACAGATACGCAGTATTTT. This codes for CASSTRTGTVTDTQYF.

The chain carries TRBV10-3 and TRBJ2-1; TRBD1 matches 7 bases. V was pared by 4 bases and J by 4 bases, with 4 bases of the junction left unmatched. Germline V gene data show CDR1 as ENHRY and CDR2 as SYGVKD. This CDR3 has 14 amino acids. CDR3 amino acids: CAISGSTGYNEQFF. CDR3 DNA sequence: TGTGCCATCAGTGGGTCGACAGGGTACAATGAGCAGTTCTTC.

V usage is TRBV6-6 and J usage is TRBJ1-6, with D maybe TRBD1 (6 bases). Germline loops: CDR1 MNHNY, CDR2 SVGAGI (reference sequence). The CDR3 has 14 residues. The V end was cut by 6 bases, the J end by 5 bases, with 11 bases between. CDR3 bases: TGTGCCAGCAGAGGACAGCTTAATAATTCACCCCTCCACTTT. This encodes CASRGQLNNSPLHF.

The genes are TRBV5-4 and TRBJ1-1; the match to TRBD1 covers 9 bases. V was pared by 4 bases and J by 5 bases, with 6 bases of the junction left unmatched. Germline assignment: CDR1 SGHNT and CDR2 YYREEE (reference sequence). The CDR3 runs 14 residues. The CDR3 is CASSQGQGWTEAFF. CDR3 nucleotides: TGTGCCAGCAGCCAAGGACAGGGGTGGACTGAAGCTTTCTTT.

The rearrangement joins TRBV3-1 (or the pseudogene TRBV3-2) to TRBJ1-2, with D tentatively TRBD1 (6 bases). This CDR3 has 15 residues. V dropped 3 bases and J dropped 6 bases, with 17 bases sitting between them. From germline, CDR1 is LGHDT and CDR2 YNNKEL (reference sequence). CDR3 nucleotides: TGTGCCAGCAGCCATCTTGACAGGCCTGGGGATGGCTACACCTTC. Its protein is CASSHLDRPGDGYTF.

The V and J genes are TRBV3-1 (or the pseudogene TRBV3-2) and TRBJ1-1, with TRBD1 matching over 7 bases. CDR1 is LGHDT, CDR2 YNNKEL, per germline (reference sequence). The CDR3 loop spans 16 amino acids. V was pared by 1 base and J by 5 bases, with 10 bases of the junction left unmatched. CDR3 coding DNA: TGTGCCAGCAGCCAAGGGTTATTAACAGGGGAGACTGAAGCTTTCTTT. This encodes CASSQGLLTGETEAFF.

The CDR3: CASSSQGTQYF. The CDR3 coding sequence is TGTGCCAGCAGCTCACAGGGAACCCAGTACTTC. The V gene is TRBV5-6, the J gene TRBJ2-5, with D tentatively TRBD1 (6 bases). Trimming shortened V by 3 bases and J by 8 bases, and 8 bases separated the two germline ends. CDR3 length: 11 residues. The germline V gene encodes CDR1 SGHDT and CDR2 YYEEEE.

In its sample, this clone was seen once. The rearrangement uses TRBV6-2 or TRBV6-3 and TRBJ1-6, with 7 bases that match TRBD1. CDR1 is MNHEY, CDR2 SVGEGT, per germline. J lost 7 bases, V lost 6 bases, and 12 bases had no gene match. This CDR3 region has 16 residues. The chain's CDR3 is CASSRTGAQPNSPLHF. The CDR3 region has the DNA TGTGCCAGCAGCCGAACAGGGGCTCAACCAAATTCACCCCTCCACTTT.

This clone was seen only once. The chain links TRBV5-4 to TRBJ1-1; D is undetermined. Germline V gene data show CDR1 as SGHNT and CDR2 as YYREEE (reference sequence). Trimming removed 0 bases from V and 10 bases from J, with 16 bases in between. The CDR3 covers 14 residues. The CDR3 DNA reads TGTGCCAGCAGCTTGGCCTCGAGTAGTAACCGAGCTTTCTTT. Its protein is CASSLASSSNRAFF.

The chain's CDR3 is CASRQGRTEAFF. CDR3 bases: TGTGCCAGCAGACAGGGGAGAACTGAAGCTTTCTTT. The chain links TRBV28 to TRBJ1-1; 7 nucleotides agree with TRBD1. This CDR3 spans 12 amino acids. The J segment lost 5 bases and the V segment lost 6 bases, leaving 3 bases of the junction unmatched. Germline CDR1 and CDR2: MDHEN and SYDVKM.

The table lists this clone with a count of one. The chain uses TRBV3-1 (or the pseudogene TRBV3-2) and TRBJ1-1; 10 bases line up with TRBD1. Germline V CDR1 and CDR2: LGHDT, YNNKEL (reference sequence). This CDR3 region has 15 residues. V gave up 1 base and J gave up 2 bases; unmatched junction bases: 1. The CDR3 loop reads CASSQGTGGNTEAFF. CDR3 sequence (DNA): TGTGCCAGCAGCCAAGGGACAGGGGGAAACACTGAAGCTTTCTTT.

The table lists this clone with a count of one. The V and J genes are TRBV7-5 and TRBJ2-1; the listed D gene, TRBD2, was not tested against the DNA. TRBV7-5 is an annotated pseudogene. The CDR3 sequence is 16 residues long. The CDR3 DNA is TGTGTCAGAGAGAAGGATCTAGCGGGAGGCTACAATGAGCAGTTCTTC. Translated, it gives CVREKDLAGGYNEQFF.

The chain recombines TRBV28 with TRBJ1-4; D not resolved. Trimming pared 7 bases from V and 8 bases from J, leaving 17 bases between. Germline-derived CDR1 and CDR2 are MDHEN and SYDVKM. The CDR3 is 14 amino acids. The CDR3 protein is CASTAEGVLEKLFF. The DNA for the CDR3 is TGTGCCAGCACCGCCGAGGGTGTACTAGAAAAACTGTTTTTT.

The rearrangement links TRBV6-5 to TRBJ1-4; D is unclear. There are 14 residues in the CDR3. The V end was cut by 8 bases, the J end by 7 bases, with 17 bases between. Germline CDR1 is MNHEY and CDR2 is SVGAGI. The CDR3 spells CASEKGSVREKLFF. The CDR3 bases are TGTGCCAGCGAAAAGGGTAGCGTGCGTGAAAAACTGTTTTTT.

V usage is TRBV19 and J usage is TRBJ2-5; a weak D match, TRBD2 (6 bases). The germline V gene encodes CDR1 LNHDA and CDR2 SQIVND (reference sequence). The germline V and J ends were trimmed by 6 bases and 1 base, with 9 bases remaining between them. The length of the CDR3 is 13 residues. CDR3 in DNA: TGTGCCAGTAGGTCTAGCGTCCAAGAGACCCAGTACTTC. Encoded protein: CASRSSVQETQYF.

V gene TRBV7-8 combines with J gene TRBJ2-1; D gene ambiguous. CDR1 and CDR2 (germline): SGHVS, FQNEAQ. Trimming cost V 6 bases and J 0 bases, with 12 bases left between them. The CDR3 totals 15 residues. This CDR3 is CASSPTVTSYNEQFF. The DNA for the CDR3 is TGTGCCAGCAGTCCGACTGTTACCTCCTACAATGAGCAGTTCTTC.

The rearrangement links TRBV2 to TRBJ2-5, with D unresolved. In germline, CDR1 is SNHLY, CDR2 FYNNEI. V shed 5 bases and J shed 1 base, with 14 bases lying between them. The CDR3 is 15 amino acids. CDR3 loop: CASSYSIGFQETQYF. CDR3 nucleotide sequence: TGTGCCAGCAGTTACAGTATTGGATTCCAAGAGACCCAGTACTTC. Supplemented by reference TRBV2 and TRBJ2-5, the full variable domain reads EPEVTQTPSHQVTQMGQEVILRCVPISNHLYFYWYRQILGQKVEFLVSFYNNEISEKSEIFDDQFSVERPDGSNFTLKIRSTKLEDSAMYFCASSYSIGFQETQYFGPGTRLLVL.